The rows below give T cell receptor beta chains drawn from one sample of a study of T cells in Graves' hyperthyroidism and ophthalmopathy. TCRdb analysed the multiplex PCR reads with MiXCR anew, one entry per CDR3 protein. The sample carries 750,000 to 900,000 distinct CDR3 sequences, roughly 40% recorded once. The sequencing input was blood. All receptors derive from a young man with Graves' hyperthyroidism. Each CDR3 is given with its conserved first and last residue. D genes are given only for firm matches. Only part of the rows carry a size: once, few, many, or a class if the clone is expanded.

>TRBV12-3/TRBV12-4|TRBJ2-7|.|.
CASSLEVRQYF
TGTGCCAGCAGTTTAGAGGTACGACAGTACTTC
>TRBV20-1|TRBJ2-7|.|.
CSARAGLSYEQYF
TGCAGTGCTAGGGCCGGACTCTCCTACGAGCAGTACTTC
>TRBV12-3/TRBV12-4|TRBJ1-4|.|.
CASSLQVGEKLFF
TGTGCCAGCAGTTTACAGGTCGGGGAAAAACTGTTTTTT
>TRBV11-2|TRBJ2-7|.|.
CASSPDSETYEQYF
TGTGCCAGCAGCCCGGACAGTGAGACCTACGAGCAGTACTTC
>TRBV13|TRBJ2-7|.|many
CASSIRASYEQYF
TGTGCCAGCAGCATCAGGGCGTCCTACGAGCAGTACTTC
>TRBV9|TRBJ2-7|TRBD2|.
CASSPSGSGYEQYF
TGTGCCAGCAGCCCGAGCGGGAGCGGATACGAGCAGTACTTC
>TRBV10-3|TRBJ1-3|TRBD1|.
CTAGTGSGNTIYF
TGTACCGCCGGGACAGGGTCTGGAAACACCATATATTTT
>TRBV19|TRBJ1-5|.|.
CASRWAGYQPQHF
TGTGCCAGTAGATGGGCCGGTTATCAGCCCCAGCATTTT
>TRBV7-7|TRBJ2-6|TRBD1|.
CASSLAGGGSGANVLTF
TGTGCTAGCAGCTTAGCAGGGGGTGGCTCTGGGGCCAACGTCCTGACTTTC
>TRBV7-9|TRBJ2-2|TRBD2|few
CASSPGLAENTGELFF
TGTGCCAGCAGCCCGGGACTAGCGGAGAACACCGGGGAGCTGTTTTTT
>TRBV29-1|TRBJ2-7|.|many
CSAVSRDTYEQYF
TGCAGCGCCGTGTCGCGGGACACCTACGAGCAGTACTTC
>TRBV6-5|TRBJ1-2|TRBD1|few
CASTRQGAYGYTF
TGTGCCAGCACACGACAGGGGGCATATGGCTACACCTTC
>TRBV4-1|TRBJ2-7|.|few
CASSQGSGAAYEQYF
TGCGCCAGCAGCCAAGGGAGTGGCGCAGCCTACGAGCAGTACTTC
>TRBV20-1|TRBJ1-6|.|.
CSAPRLGRINSPLHF
TGCAGTGCTCCCCGACTGGGGCGCATTAATTCACCCCTCCACTTT
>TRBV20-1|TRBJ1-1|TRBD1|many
CSATGSSTEAFF
TGCAGTGCGACAGGGAGTAGCACTGAAGCTTTCTTT
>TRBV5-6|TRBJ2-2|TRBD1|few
CASSFWTGPTGELFF
TGTGCCAGCAGCTTTTGGACAGGACCCACCGGGGAGCTGTTTTTT
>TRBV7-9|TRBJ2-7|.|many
CASSLEQGYEQYF
TGTGCCAGCAGCTTAGAACAGGGCTACGAGCAGTACTTC
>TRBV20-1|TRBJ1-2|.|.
CSAGSHRIDGYTF
TGCAGTGCCGGCTCCCACAGGATTGATGGCTACACCTTC
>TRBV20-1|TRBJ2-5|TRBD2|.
CSASWWTSGGPGETQYF
TGCAGTGCTTCATGGTGGACTAGCGGGGGGCCAGGGGAGACCCAGTACTTC
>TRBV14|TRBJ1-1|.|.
CASSQDPGMNTEAFF
TGTGCCAGCAGCCAAGATCCAGGGATGAACACTGAAGCTTTCTTT
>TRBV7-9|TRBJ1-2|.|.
CASSSLDYGYTF
TGTGCCAGCAGCTCTCTCGACTATGGCTACACCTTC
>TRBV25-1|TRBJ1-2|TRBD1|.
CASKRETGGRGYTF
TGTGCCAGCAAGAGGGAGACAGGGGGCCGAGGCTACACCTTC
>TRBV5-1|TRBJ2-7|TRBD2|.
CASSFTGTSVNSYEQYF
TGCGCCAGCAGCTTTACCGGGACTAGCGTAAACTCCTACGAGCAGTACTTC
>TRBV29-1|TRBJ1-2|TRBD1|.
CSVARDSGYTF
TGCAGCGTGGCCCGGGACAGTGGCTACACCTTC
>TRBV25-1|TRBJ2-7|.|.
CATLEGSSYEQYF
TGTGCCACCTTAGAGGGGAGCTCCTACGAGCAGTACTTC
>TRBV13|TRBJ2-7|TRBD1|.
CASSFGQGQTYERYF
TGTGCCAGCAGCTTTGGACAGGGCCAAACCTACGAGCGGTACTTT
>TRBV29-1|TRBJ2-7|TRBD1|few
CSVSFWGQNSYEQYF
TGCAGCGTTTCTTTCTGGGGACAGAACTCCTACGAGCAGTACTTC
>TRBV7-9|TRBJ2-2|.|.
CASSSLSRRGTGELFF
TGTGCCAGCAGCTCCCTTTCCAGGAGGGGGACCGGGGAGCTGTTTTTT
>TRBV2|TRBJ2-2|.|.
CASRFGKNTGELFF
TGTGCCAGCAGGTTCGGGAAGAACACCGGGGAGCTGTTTTTT
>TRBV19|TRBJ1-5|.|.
CASWGVGISNQPQHF
TGTGCCAGTTGGGGCGTGGGTATTAGCAATCAGCCCCAGCATTTT
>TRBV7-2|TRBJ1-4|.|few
CASSLTPTRPNEKLFF
TGTGCCAGCAGCTTAACCCCGACCCGACCTAATGAAAAACTGTTTTTT
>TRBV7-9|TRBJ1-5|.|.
CASSQDRVAKTQHF
TGTGCCAGCAGCCAAGATAGGGTGGCGAAAACGCAGCATTTT
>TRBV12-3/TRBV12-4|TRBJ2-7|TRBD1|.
CASSDQGAREQYF
TGTGCCAGCAGTGATCAGGGGGCGCGTGAGCAGTACTTC
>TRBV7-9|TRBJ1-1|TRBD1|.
CASSLPDRGVNEAFF
TGTGCCAGCAGCTTACCGGACAGGGGAGTCAATGAAGCTTTCTTT
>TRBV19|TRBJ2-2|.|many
CASTGHSNTGELFF
TGTGCCAGTACCGGACACTCGAACACCGGGGAGCTGTTTTTT
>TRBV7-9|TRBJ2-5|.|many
CASSLAQGLSETQYF
TGTGCCAGCAGCTTGGCACAGGGATTGTCGGAGACCCAGTACTTC
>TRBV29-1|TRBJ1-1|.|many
CSVEVIGPHWPEAFF
TGCAGCGTTGAAGTTATCGGCCCCCACTGGCCTGAAGCTTTCTTT
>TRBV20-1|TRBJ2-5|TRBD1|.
CSAGKGAGQETQYF
TGCAGTGCTGGGAAGGGGGCGGGCCAAGAGACCCAGTACTTC
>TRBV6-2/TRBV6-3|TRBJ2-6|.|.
CASSYSGGRGSGANVLTF
TGTGCCAGCAGTTACTCCGGGGGGCGAGGGTCTGGGGCCAACGTCCTGACTTTC
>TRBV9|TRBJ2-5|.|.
CASSVDKGSQETQYF
TGTGCCAGCAGCGTAGATAAAGGCAGCCAAGAGACCCAGTACTTC
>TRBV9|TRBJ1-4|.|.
CASSDGEGANEKLFF
TGTGCCAGCAGCGACGGGGAGGGGGCTAATGAAAAACTGTTTTTT
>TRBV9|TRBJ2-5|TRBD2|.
CASSVASGGYQETQYF
TGTGCCAGCAGCGTAGCTAGCGGGGGGTACCAAGAGACCCAGTACTTC
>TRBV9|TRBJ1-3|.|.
CASGLTDLRSGNTIYF
TGTGCCAGCGGCTTAACAGACCTACGCTCTGGAAACACCATATATTTT
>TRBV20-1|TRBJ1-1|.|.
CSARSGQMNTEAFF
TGCAGTGCTAGATCTGGACAGATGAACACTGAAGCTTTCTTT
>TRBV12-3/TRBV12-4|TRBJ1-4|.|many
CASSSRAGEKLFF
TGTGCCAGCAGTTCCCGAGCGGGGGAAAAACTGTTTTTT
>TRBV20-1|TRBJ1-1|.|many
CSARAGTKAFF
TGCAGTGCTAGAGCGGGGACTAAAGCTTTCTTT